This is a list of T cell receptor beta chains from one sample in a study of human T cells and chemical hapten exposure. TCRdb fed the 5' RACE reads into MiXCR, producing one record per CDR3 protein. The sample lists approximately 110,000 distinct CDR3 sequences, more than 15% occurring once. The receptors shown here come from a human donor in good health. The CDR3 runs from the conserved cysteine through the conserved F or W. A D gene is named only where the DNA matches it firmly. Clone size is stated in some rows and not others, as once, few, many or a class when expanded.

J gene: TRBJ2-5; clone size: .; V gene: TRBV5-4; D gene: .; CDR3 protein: CASSLARGSQETQYF; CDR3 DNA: TGTGCCAGCAGCTTGGCCCGGGGTTCCCAAGAGACCCAGTACTTC
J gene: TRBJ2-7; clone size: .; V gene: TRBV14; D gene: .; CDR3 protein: CASSQVFHSPYEQYF; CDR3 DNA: TGTGCCAGCAGCCAAGTCTTCCACAGTCCCTACGAGCAGTACTTC
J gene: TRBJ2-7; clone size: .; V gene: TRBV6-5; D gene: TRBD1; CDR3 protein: CASRKMTGYYEQYF; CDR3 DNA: TGTGCCAGCAGAAAAATGACAGGGTACTACGAGCAGTACTTC
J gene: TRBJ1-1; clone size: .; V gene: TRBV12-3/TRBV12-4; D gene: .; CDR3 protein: CASSPGRRNTEAFF; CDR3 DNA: TGTGCCAGCAGCCCCGGACGACGGAACACTGAAGCTTTCTTT
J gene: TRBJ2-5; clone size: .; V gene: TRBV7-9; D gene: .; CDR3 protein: CASSLAQGMAQYF; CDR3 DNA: TGTGCCAGCAGCTTAGCCCAGGGGATGGCCCAGTACTTC
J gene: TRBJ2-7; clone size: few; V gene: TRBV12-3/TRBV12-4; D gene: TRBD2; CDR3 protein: CASREAGSSYEQYF; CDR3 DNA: TGTGCCAGCAGGGAAGCGGGATCCTCCTACGAGCAGTACTTC
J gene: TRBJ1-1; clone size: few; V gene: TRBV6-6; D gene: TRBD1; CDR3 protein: CASSFQSINTGGTEAFF; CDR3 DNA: TGTGCCAGCAGTTTCCAATCTATTAACACAGGGGGCACTGAAGCTTTCTTT
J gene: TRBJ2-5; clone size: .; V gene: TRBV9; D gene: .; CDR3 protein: CASSAQGLQETQYF; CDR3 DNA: TGTGCCAGCAGCGCCCAGGGACTCCAAGAGACCCAGTACTTC
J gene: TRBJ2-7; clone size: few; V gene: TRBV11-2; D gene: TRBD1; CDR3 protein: CASSRDREYEQYF; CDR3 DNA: TGTGCCAGCAGTCGGGACAGAGAATACGAGCAGTACTTC
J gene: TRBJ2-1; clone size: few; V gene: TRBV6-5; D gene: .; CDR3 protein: CASSADYNEQFF; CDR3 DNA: TGTGCCAGCAGTGCGGACTACAATGAGCAGTTCTTC
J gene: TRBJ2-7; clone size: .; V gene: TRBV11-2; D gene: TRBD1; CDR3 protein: CASSPPLQTGKKGEQYF; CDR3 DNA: TGTGCCAGCAGCCCACCGCTCCAGACAGGGAAGAAAGGCGAGCAGTACTTC
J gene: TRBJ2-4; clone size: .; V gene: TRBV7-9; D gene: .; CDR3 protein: CASSLDLVFQYF; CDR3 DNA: TGTGCCAGCAGCTTAGACCTGGTTTTTCAGTACTTC
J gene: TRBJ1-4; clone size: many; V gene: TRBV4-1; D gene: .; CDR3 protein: CASSPRTYRITNEKLFF; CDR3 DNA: TGCGCCAGCAGCCCAAGAACCTACAGGATAACTAATGAAAAACTGTTTTTT
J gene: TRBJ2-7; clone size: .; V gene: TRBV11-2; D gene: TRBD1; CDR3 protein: CASSLVGQASYEQYF; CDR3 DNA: TGTGCCAGCAGCTTAGTGGGACAGGCCAGCTACGAGCAGTACTTC
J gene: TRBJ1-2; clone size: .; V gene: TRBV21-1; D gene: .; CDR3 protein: CASSNPGFGYTF; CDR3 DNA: TGTGCCAGCAGCAATCCAGGGTTCGGCTACACCTTC
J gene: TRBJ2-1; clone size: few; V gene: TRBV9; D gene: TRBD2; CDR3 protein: CASSVRAVGIAGGGNEQFF; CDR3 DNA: TGTGCCAGCAGCGTGCGAGCGGTTGGAATCGCGGGAGGGGGGAATGAGCAGTTCTTC
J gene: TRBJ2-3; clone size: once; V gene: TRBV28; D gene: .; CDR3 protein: CASSLQGHSLAVLEPDTQYF; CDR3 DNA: TGTGCCAGCAGTTTACAGGGGCATTCATTGGCAGTGCTAGAGCCCGATACGCAGTATTTT
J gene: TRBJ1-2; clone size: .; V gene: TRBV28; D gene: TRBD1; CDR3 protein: CVSRTGDGYTF; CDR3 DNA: TGTGTCAGCAGGACAGGGGACGGCTACACCTTC
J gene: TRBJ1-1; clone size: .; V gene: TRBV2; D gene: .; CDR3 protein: CASSGPEAFF; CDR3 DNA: TGTGCCAGCAGTGGCCCTGAAGCTTTCTTT
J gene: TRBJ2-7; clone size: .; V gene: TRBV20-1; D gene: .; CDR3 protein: CSASVNSGRAYEQYF; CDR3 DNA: TGCAGTGCTAGCGTTAACAGCGGCCGAGCGTACGAGCAGTACTTC
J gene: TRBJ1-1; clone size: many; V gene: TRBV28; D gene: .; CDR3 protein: CASSLQNTEAFF; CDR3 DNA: TGTGCCAGCAGTCTCCAGAACACTGAAGCTTTCTTT
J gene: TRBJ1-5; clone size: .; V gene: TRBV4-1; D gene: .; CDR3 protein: CASSQEPPGPTLNQPQHF; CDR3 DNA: TGCGCCAGCAGCCAAGAACCCCCGGGACCGACGCTCAATCAGCCCCAGCATTTT
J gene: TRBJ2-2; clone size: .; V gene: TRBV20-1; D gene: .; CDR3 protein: CSARAVPTGELFF; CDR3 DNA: TGCAGTGCTAGGGCGGTACCGACCGGGGAGCTGTTTTTT
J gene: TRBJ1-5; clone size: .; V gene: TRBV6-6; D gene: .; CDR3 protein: CASSYSTTVSDQPQHF; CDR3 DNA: TGTGCCAGCAGTTACTCGACTACTGTATCGGATCAGCCCCAGCATTTT
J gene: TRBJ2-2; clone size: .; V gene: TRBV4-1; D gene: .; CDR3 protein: CASRGLRENTGELFF; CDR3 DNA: TGCGCCAGCAGGGGACTCCGGGAGAACACCGGGGAGCTGTTTTTT
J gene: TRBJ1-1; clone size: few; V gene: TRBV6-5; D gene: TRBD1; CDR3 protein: CASSSPGQGGTEAFF; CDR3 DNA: TGTGCCAGCAGTTCCCCCGGACAGGGTGGGACTGAAGCTTTCTTT
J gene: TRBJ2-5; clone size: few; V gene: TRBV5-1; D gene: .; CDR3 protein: CASSSGTLQETQYF; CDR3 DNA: TGCGCCAGCAGCTCCGGGACTCTCCAAGAGACCCAGTACTTC
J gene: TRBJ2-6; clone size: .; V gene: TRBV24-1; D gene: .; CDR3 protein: CATSDSFGPRGAGANVLTF; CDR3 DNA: TGTGCCACCAGTGATTCTTTTGGGCCTCGGGGCGCTGGGGCCAACGTCCTGACTTTC
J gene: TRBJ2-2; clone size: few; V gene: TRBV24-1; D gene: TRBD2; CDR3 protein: CATSDQTLAGALTGELFF; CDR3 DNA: TGTGCCACCAGTGACCAGACTTTAGCGGGAGCGCTCACCGGGGAGCTGTTTTTT
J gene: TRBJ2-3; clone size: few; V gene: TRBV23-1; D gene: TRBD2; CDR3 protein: CASSHSAGYTGTSGSTDTQYF; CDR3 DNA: TGCGCCAGCAGTCACTCTGCGGGCTATACAGGGACTAGCGGTAGCACAGATACGCAGTATTTT
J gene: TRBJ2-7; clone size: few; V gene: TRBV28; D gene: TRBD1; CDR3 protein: CASTQPGTGKYEQYF; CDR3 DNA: TGTGCCAGCACCCAACCCGGGACAGGGAAGTACGAGCAGTACTTC
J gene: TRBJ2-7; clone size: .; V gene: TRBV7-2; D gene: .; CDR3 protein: CASTQMGRQYF; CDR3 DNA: TGTGCCAGCACGCAAATGGGGAGGCAGTACTTC
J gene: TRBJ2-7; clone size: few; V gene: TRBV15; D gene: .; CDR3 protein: CATSSFPGGRNEQYF; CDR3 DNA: TGTGCCACCAGCAGTTTCCCTGGGGGCCGGAACGAGCAGTACTTC
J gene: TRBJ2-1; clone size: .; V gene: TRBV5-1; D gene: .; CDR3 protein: CASRPEPYNEQFF; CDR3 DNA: TGCGCCAGCAGACCCGAACCCTACAATGAGCAGTTCTTC
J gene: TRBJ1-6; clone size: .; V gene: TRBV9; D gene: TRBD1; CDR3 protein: CASSATGGNSPLHF; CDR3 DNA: TGTGCCAGCAGTGCGACAGGGGGAAATTCACCCCTCCACTTT
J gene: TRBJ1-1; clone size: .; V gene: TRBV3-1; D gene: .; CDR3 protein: CASSQVTGGLLVNTEAFF; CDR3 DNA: TGTGCCAGCAGCCAAGTAACGGGGGGGCTCTTGGTAAACACTGAAGCTTTCTTT
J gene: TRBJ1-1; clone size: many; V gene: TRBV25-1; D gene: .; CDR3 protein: CASSERLNMNTEAFF; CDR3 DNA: TGTGCCAGCAGTGAAAGGTTAAACATGAACACTGAAGCTTTCTTT
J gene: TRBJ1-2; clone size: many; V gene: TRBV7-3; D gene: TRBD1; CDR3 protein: CASSLGWTGQGYTF; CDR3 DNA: TGTGCCAGCAGCTTAGGGTGGACAGGGCAAGGCTACACCTTC
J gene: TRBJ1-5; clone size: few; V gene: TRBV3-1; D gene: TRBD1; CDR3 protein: CASSRGPGTGLEGQPQHF; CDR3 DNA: TGTGCCAGCAGCCGAGGTCCCGGGACAGGGTTGGAGGGTCAGCCCCAGCATTTT
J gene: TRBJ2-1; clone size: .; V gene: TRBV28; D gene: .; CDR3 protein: CASISALNEQFF; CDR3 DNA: TGTGCCAGCATCTCGGCCCTGAATGAGCAGTTCTTC
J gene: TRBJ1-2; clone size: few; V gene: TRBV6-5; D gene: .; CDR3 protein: CASSYSTWGPYGYTF; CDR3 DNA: TGTGCCAGCAGTTACTCCACCTGGGGACCTTATGGCTACACCTTC
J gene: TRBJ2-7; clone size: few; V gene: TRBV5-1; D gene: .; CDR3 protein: CASSLNLDEQYF; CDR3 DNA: TGCGCCAGCAGCTTGAATCTAGACGAGCAGTACTTC
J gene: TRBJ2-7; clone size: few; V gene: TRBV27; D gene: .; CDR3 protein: CASSLSVSGPTYEQYF; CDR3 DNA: TGTGCCAGCAGTTTATCGGTGAGCGGGCCCACCTACGAGCAGTACTTC
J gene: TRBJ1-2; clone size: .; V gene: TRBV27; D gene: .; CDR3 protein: CASSPKPGAGYGYTF; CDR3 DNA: TGTGCCAGCAGTCCCAAGCCGGGGGCTGGTTATGGCTACACCTTC
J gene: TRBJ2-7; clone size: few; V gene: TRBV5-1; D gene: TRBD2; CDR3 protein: CASSLYSGRIAEQYF; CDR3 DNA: TGCGCCAGCAGCTTGTATAGCGGGAGAATTGCCGAGCAGTACTTC
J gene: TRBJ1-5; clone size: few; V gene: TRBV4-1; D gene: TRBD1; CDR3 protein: CASSHRTGQNQPQHF; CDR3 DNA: TGCGCCAGCAGCCACCGGACAGGGCAGAATCAGCCCCAGCATTTT
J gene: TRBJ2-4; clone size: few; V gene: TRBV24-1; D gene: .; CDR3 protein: CATSSAGAKNIQYF; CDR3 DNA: TGTGCCACCAGTTCAGCCGGAGCCAAAAACATTCAGTACTTC
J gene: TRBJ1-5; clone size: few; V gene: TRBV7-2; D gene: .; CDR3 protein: CASSFLGYVDQPQHF; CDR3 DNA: TGTGCCAGCAGCTTTCTGGGGTACGTGGATCAGCCCCAGCATTTT
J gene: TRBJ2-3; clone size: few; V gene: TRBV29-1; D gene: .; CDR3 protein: CSGAGRPSADTQYF; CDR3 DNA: TGCAGCGGGGCAGGACGGCCATCCGCAGATACGCAGTATTTT
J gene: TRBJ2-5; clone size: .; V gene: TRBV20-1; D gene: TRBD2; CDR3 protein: CSVVGGPKETQYF; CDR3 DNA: TGCAGTGTAGTGGGAGGGCCCAAAGAGACCCAGTACTTC
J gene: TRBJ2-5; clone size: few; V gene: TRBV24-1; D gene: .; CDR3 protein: CATSLRGKETQYF; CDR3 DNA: TGTGCCACCAGCCTCAGAGGGAAAGAGACCCAGTACTTC
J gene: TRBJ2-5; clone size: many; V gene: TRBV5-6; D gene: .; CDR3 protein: CASSLGTRQETQYF; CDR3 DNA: TGTGCCAGCAGCTTGGGGACCCGCCAAGAGACCCAGTACTTC
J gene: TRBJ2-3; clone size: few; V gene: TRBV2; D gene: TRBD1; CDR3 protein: CASNPQGGTDTQYF; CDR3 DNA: TGTGCCAGCAACCCCCAGGGGGGCACAGATACGCAGTATTTT
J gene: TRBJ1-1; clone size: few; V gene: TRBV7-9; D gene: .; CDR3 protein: CASSFWGPTLNTEAFF; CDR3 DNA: TGTGCCAGCAGCTTTTGGGGACCGACGCTGAACACTGAAGCTTTCTTT
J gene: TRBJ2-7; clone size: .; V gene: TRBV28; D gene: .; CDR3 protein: CASSSPGGTEQYF; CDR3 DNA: TGTGCCAGCAGTTCCCCTGGGGGGACCGAGCAGTACTTC
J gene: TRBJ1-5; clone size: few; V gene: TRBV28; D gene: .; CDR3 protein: CASSPSTGSNQPQHF; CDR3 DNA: TGTGCCAGCAGCCCATCGACCGGGAGCAATCAGCCCCAGCATTTT
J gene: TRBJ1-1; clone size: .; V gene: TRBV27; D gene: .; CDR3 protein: CASSLGWREWLNTEAFF; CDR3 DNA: TGTGCCAGCAGTTTAGGGTGGAGGGAATGGCTAAACACTGAAGCTTTCTTT
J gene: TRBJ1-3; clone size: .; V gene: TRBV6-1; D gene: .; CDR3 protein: CASSDPISSPASGNTIYF; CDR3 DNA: TGTGCCAGCAGTGATCCGATCTCTTCTCCGGCCAGTGGAAACACCATATATTTT
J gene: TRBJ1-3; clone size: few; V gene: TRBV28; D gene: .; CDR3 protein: CASSFGGASGNTIYF; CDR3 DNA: TGTGCCAGCAGTTTCGGGGGCGCATCTGGAAACACCATATATTTT
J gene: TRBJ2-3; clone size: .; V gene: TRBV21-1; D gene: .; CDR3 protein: CASSKKPWGPDTQYF; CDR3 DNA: TGTGCCAGCAGCAAGAAGCCATGGGGGCCCGATACGCAGTATTTT